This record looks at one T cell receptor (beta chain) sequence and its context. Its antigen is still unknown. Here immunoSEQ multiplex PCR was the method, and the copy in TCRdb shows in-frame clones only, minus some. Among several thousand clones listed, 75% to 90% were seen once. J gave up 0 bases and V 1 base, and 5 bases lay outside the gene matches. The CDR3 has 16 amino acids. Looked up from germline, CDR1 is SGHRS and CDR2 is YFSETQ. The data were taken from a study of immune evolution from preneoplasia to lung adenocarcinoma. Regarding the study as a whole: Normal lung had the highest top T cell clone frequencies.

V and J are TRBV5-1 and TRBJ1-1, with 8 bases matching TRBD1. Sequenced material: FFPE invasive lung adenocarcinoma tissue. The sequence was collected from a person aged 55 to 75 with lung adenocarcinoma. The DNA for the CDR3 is TGCGCCAGCAGCTTGTCCCAGGGGGCCTTGAACACTGAAGCTTTCTTT. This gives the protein CASSLSQGALNTEAFF. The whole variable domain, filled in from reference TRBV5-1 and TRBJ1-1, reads KAGVTQTPRYLIKTRGQQVTLSCSPISGHRSVSWYQQTPGQGLQFLFEYFSETQRNKGNFPGRFSGRQFSNSRSEMNVSTLELGDSALYLCASSLSQGALNTEAFFGQGTRLTVV.